This T cell receptor (beta chain) was obtained from a study of Ad26.COV2.S vaccination and SARS-CoV-2 variants (dated by TCRdb to the early 2020s). Regarding the study in general: Donors in the vaccine arm were drawn from COV1001, a phase I-IIa trial of Ad26.COV2.S in healthy adults that was multicentre, randomized, double-blind and placebo-controlled. Ad26.COV2.S was administered intramuscularly at 5 x 10^10 or 1 x 10^11 viral particles, either as a single shot or as two shots given 56 days apart. Participants in the trial were split at random into five groups of five each, receiving low-dose or high-dose Ad26.COV2.S once or twice, or else placebo on both occasions. Investigators did not know the trial group allocation while performing experiments and assessing outcomes. The specificity and breadth of SARS-CoV-2-reactive T cell receptors after Ad26.COV2.S vaccination were assessed by TCRbeta repertoire sequencing. A total of 32 samples were included in the TCR-sequenced set, comprising 19 Ad26.COV2.S vaccine recipients, 5 placebo recipients and 8 SARS-CoV-2 convalescent individuals.

Here is what the overall study found, with its caveats: Ad26.COV2.S recipients had higher spike-specific TCR breadth than placebo recipients (P = 0.0014). After vaccination, substantial breadth of spike-specific CD8+ and CD4+ T cell responses was reported. The study was not powered for comparison of responses between vaccine doses or regimens. According to the authors, total T cell responses may have been underestimated by the TCR breadth and depth analyses. Vaccine and placebo recipients had similar non-spike TCR breadth, a finding consistent with the vaccine containing only spike.

A note on this clone: This clone's antigen is unknown. No quality values exist for individual bases; no much larger clone is one base distant.

The immunoSEQ Assay was used to sequence TCRbeta CDR3 regions. After extraction, genomic DNA underwent amplification by bias-controlled multiplex PCR, followed by high-throughput sequencing. In the paper's pipeline: To quantify the absolute abundance of every unique TCRbeta CDR3 region, sequences were collapsed and filtered. T cell fraction was estimated by normalizing TCRbeta template counts to usable DNA, which was measured by amplifying reference genes present in all nucleated cells. Repertoire TCRs were annotated as SARS-CoV-2-specific by exact matching of V gene, CDR3 amino acid sequence and J gene to a known reactive TCR set. The reference SARS-CoV-2 TCR set was obtained from MIRA and was filtered for enrichment in COVID-19-positive ImmuneCODE repertoires, whereby public or cross-reactive TCRs were removed. Based on the MIRA antigens, annotated TCRs were further analysed at the level of specific ORF or position within ORF. Breadth was defined as the number of annotated unique rearrangements divided by the total number of unique productive rearrangements, and depth was defined as the summed frequency of the annotated unique rearrangements. Two-sided Wilcoxon rank-sum tests were used to compare TCR breadth between groups. TCRdb took over this immuneACCESS table, retaining in-frame rearrangements with V and J assigned. Such tables are incomplete; in checked studies, under half of the missing clones stem from an unresolved V gene, and the remainder is unexplained. V and J calls and clone size are as listed in that table; D and trimming were resolved from the DNA. The sample profile shows hundreds of thousands of clones; 86% of them were found once. The leading ten clones occupy over 8.5% of the sample.

This specimen's treatment or condition label, interpreted: around 19 received Ad26.COV2.S at low or high dose, single or two shots; about 5 received placebo; per-sample allocation not given. Repertoires of vaccine and placebo recipients were sequenced from samples collected on day 63 after the first injection. Cohort 1b enrolled about two dozen adults aged 18-55 years at a single site in Boston, USA, between 29 July and 7 August 2020. Ad26.COV2.S was a replication-incompetent adenovirus type 26 vector expressing a prefusion-stabilized SARS-CoV-2 spike protein from the original Wuhan strain. This sample comprised peripheral blood, obtained in a trial of Ad26.COV2.S vaccine versus placebo. This TCR was sampled from a person between 18 and 60 years old who received the Ad26.COV2.S COVID-19 vaccine or a placebo.

The CDR3 has the sequence CASSTRLDPSTDTQYF. The DNA is as follows: TGTGCCAGCAGCACCCGACTAGACCCTAGCACAGATACGCAGTATTTT. The rearranged chain carries TRBV11-2 and TRBJ2-3; TRBD2 is a possible D gene, resting on 6 matching bases. Trimming takes 5 bases from V and 0 bases from J, and the germline ends sit 15 bases apart. As encoded in the germline V gene, CDR1 is SGHAT while CDR2 is FQNNGV. Counted from cysteine to phenylalanine, this CDR3 has 16 amino acids. CDR3 DNA is the only sequence kept; it has 48 bases, read in frame from the first base.